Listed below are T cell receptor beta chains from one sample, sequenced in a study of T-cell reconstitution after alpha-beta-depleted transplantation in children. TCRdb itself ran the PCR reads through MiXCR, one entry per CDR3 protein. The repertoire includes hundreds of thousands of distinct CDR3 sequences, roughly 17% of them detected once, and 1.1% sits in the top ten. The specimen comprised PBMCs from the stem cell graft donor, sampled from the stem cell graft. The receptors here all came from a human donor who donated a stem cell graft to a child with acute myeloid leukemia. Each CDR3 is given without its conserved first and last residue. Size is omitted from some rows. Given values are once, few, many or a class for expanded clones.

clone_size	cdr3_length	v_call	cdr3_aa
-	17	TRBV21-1	ASSKAGAEGIGLTDTQY
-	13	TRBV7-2	ASSSRAGGADTQY
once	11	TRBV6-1	ASTHGVINEQF
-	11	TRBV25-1	ASRSGGQETQY
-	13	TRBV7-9	ASSLDVTNRHTQY
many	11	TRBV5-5	ASSLAVHNEQF
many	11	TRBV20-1	SAKSSLSYEQY
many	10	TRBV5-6	ASSLRWDEQF
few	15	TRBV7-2	ASSLGSGRQGIYEQY
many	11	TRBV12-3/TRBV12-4	ASSTGQSDGYT
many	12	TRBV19	ASRLGARNNEQF
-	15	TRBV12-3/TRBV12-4	ASSNWGTGSGANVLT
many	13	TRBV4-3	ASSQDGTGTDTQY
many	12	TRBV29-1	SVEWADTTDTQY
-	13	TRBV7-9	ASSPRQGWNTEAF
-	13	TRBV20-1	SARDDRGGFGEQF
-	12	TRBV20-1	SAKTGTGTGELF
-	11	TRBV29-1	SAEGQNRETQY
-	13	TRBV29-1	SVGPSGGAVETQY
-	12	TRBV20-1	SAPDRVVGGELF
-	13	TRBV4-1	ASSPQVFRAYEQY
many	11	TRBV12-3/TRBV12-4	ASSLSGVTEAF
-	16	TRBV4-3	ASSQDEGTPSSYNEQF
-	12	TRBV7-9	ASRKGDTNTEAF
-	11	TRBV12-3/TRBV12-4	ASSFPRDNEQF
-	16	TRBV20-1	SARDPGSSLTPYNEQF
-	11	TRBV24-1	ATAGTDQETQY
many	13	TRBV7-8	ASSPRDTLNTEAF
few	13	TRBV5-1	ASSEQGIKTDTQY
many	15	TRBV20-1	SARRWTGKNSNQPQH
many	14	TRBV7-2	ASSLRSGHETDTQY
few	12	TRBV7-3	ASSLTDRTGELF
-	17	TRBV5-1	ASSPWGSGGSSDTGELF
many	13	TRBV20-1	SASPTGAAGNTIY
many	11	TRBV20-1	SANGGKSYGYT
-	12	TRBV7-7	ASSPGHSGETQY
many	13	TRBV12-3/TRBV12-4	ASSLRSGRGGELF
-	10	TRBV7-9	ASGTSGETQY
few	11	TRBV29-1	SVVMGQNTEAF
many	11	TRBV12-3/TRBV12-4	ASSLGQNTEAF
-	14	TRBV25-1	ASSESRGGSTDTQY
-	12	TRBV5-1	ASSLTGGVHEQY
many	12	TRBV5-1	ASSLDGQLEPQH
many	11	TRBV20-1	SARTEGRYGYT
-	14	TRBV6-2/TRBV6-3	ASSYKSGGPSYEQY
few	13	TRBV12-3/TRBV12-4	ASTTSGSLTGPKD
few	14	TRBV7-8	ASTRKSGQLSTAQY
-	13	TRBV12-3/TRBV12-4	ASSPRAGGSETQY
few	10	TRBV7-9	ASSSGSGELF
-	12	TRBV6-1	ASSRGPPNNEQF
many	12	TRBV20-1	SARGSGRGAEAF
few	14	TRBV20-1	SASPLAGVLTDTQY
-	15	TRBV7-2	ASSILGTVRGQETQY
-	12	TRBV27	ASRGPTGADGYT
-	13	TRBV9	ASSAGTQSNQPQH
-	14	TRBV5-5	ASSLLGGAGTDTQY
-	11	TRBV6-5	ASRYQGSDTQY
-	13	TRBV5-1	ASSFSGANTGELF
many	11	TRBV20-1	SAALSGGQPQH
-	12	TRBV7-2	ASSLMSSQETQY